Listed here is a single T cell receptor beta chain. What it binds is not known. Clones were sequenced by immunoSEQ multiplex PCR, and TCRdb holds only the in-frame ones, with some missing. The sample consists of 110,000 to 150,000 clones, approximately 90% of them appearing once. There are 16 residues in the CDR3. In germline, CDR1 is SGHNT, CDR2 YYREEE (reference sequence). Trimming pared 2 bases from V and 1 base from J, leaving 16 bases between. These data originate in a study of T cell responses to AZD1222 COVID-19 vaccine. General observations from the study: Spike-specific TCR depth and breadth grew after two AZD1222 doses. The donors showed a predominance of white British ancestry and of females, with possible underestimation of clonal diversity. Targets within unmutated variant regions were reportedly found for nearly half of spike-specific TCRs. Across spike, vaccine-associated CD4 TCRs were found, dominant at 160-218 and 743-854.

The receptor was isolated from an adult who received the AZD1222 COVID-19 vaccine. The V gene is TRBV5-4, the J gene TRBJ2-7; D is perhaps TRBD1 or TRBD2 (6 bases each). Source: peripheral blood, taken 28 days after the second AZD1222 dose. The CDR3 coding sequence is TGTGCCAGCAGCTTTGGGAGGCCGGGACATTCCTACGAGCAGTACTTC. This encodes CASSFGRPGHSYEQYF.